This TCR beta chain derives from a study of blood T cell repertoires in COVID-19. Study at large: Acute and convalescent COVID-19 samples came from the United States, Italy and Spain.

Measured with immunoSEQ multiplex PCR; TCRdb has only the in-frame clones, and not every one. The sample contains 70,000 to 100,000 clones, over 70% of which appear only once. CDR1 and CDR2 from the germline V gene are MNHEY and SVGAGI. This CDR3 is built from 14 residues. V lost 7 bases, J lost 1 base, and 6 bases stayed unmatched. The sequenced sample consisted of peripheral blood. V usage is TRBV6-5 and J usage is TRBJ2-5; TRBD1 matches 7 bases. The TCR originated in a woman in her 50s with acute or convalescent COVID-19. CDR3 region: CASKPTGPQETQYF. The DNA of the CDR3 is TGTGCCAGCAAACCGACAGGGCCCCAAGAGACCCAGTACTTC.